What follows describes a single T cell receptor beta chain. Many counts were recorded for this clonotype. No cognate antigen has been identified for it. Base qualities are missing; no much larger clone stands one base away. This sample stems from a study of regulatory T cells in long-lasting Graves disease (dated by TCRdb to about 2021). Regarding the research as a whole: Persistent Graves' disease was defined as antithyroid drug treatment for over 5 years with persistently positive TSH receptor autoantibodies. Persistent Graves' disease patients were compared with newly diagnosed Graves' disease patients by peripheral blood TCR sequencing and RNA sequencing. The study was registered as a clinical trial and conducted in China. A total of about 35 samples underwent TCR sequencing, from around 13 patients with persistent Graves' disease and 20 or so patients with newly diagnosed Graves' disease. On average, persistent Graves' disease patients in the clinical cohort had been on antithyroid drugs for about 10.3 years. Broader findings and caveats from the paper: Sequencing and analysis were restricted to the TCR beta chain. The study examined only peripheral blood because the primary lesion, thyroid tissue, could not be accessed. Persistent disease showed preferential use of TRBV28, TRBJ1-2 and TRBJ2-5, whereas newly diagnosed disease favored TRBV20-1 and TRBJ2-1. Compared with newly diagnosed patients, patients with persistent Graves' disease had lower TCR Shannon entropy and fewer highly expanded clones, which suggests clonal expansion. The authors noted that the small sample size was a limitation that may lower accuracy. Patients with persistent disease shared more public clonotypes (around 3,000) than newly diagnosed patients did (nearly 1,000).

The germline V gene gives CDR1 as SNHLY and CDR2 as FYNNEI. Spanning cysteine to phenylalanine, the CDR3 consists of 15 amino acids. Just CDR3 DNA is preserved here, 45 bases in frame from base 1. The V end loses 6 bases and the J end loses 5 bases, and a stretch of 17 bases separates them. The library was built by means of multiplex PCR. Sequencing used an Illumina HiSeq 4000. CDR3 regions were amplified by Arm-PCR with iRepertoire HTBI primers to construct TCR beta libraries. PCR products were gel purified before sequencing. As for the authors' bioinformatics: A total of around 59 TRBV and 14 TRBJ segments were identified across samples and were used for gene usage analysis of CDR3 amino acid clonotypes. COPE and FqMerger were used to merge filtered high-quality paired reads into contigs. Contigs were aligned with BLAST to IMGT TRBV, TRBD and TRBJ reference genes, and CDR3 was defined per IMGT. Any clonotype with a frequency above 0.1% was counted as a highly expanded clone. Shannon entropy served as the measure of repertoire diversity, while the Gini coefficient captured V-J evenness. A clonotype found in more than one individual was treated as public. TCRdb reanalyzed the raw reads on its own, using fastp at Q25 for trimming and MiXCR for clone calling, and kept in-frame beta chains. CDR3 protein sequences are deduplicated, and each keeps its most common genes and DNA. These V and J calls rely on TCRdb rather than the paper's analysis. The table for this sample lists hundreds of thousands of distinct CDR3 sequences; roughly 20% of them were counted only once. Around 20% of the sample is in the top ten clones.

Taken with the paper, the label for time point translates to: persistent/refractory GD, antithyroid drugs over 5 years with positive TRAb. For both TCR sequencing and RNA sequencing, RNA was extracted from PBMCs using TRIzol. Graves' disease was diagnosed according to American Thyroid Association guidelines. Recruitment of patients was carried out at an endocrinology department in Xi'an, China. From each patient, 8 to 10 milliliters of peripheral blood was collected into an EDTA anticoagulant tube. Ficoll Paque Plus density gradient separation was used to isolate PBMCs, and no further T cell sorting was performed. An Agilent 2100 Bioanalyzer and agarose gel were used to check RNA quality, and a NanoDrop 2000 was used to measure RNA concentration.

This receptor was taken from a female donor with Graves disease. Source: peripheral blood mononuclear cells (PBMCs), taken when the disease was refractory, from a patient treated with antithyroid drugs. The chain was built from TRBV2 and TRBJ1-5; D gene: possibly TRBD1, on 6 matching bases. The DNA sequence is given as TGTGCCAGCAGACATGGACAGTCTCGGGATCAGCCCCAGCATTTT. It translates as CASRHGQSRDQPQHF.